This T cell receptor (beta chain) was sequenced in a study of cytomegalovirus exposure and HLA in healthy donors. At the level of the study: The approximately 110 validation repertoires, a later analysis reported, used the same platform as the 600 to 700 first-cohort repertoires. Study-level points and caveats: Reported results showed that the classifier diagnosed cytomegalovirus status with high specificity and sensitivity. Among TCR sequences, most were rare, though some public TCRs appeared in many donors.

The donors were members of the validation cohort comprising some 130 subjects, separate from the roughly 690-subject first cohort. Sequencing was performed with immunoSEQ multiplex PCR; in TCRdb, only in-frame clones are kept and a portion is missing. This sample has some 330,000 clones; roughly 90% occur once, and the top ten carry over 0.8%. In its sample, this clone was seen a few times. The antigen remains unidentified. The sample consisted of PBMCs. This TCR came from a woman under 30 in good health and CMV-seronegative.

The CDR3 nucleotides read TGCGCCAGCAGCTTGGCCCTGACTAGCGCCTACTACGAGCAGTACTTC. Encoded protein: CASSLALTSAYYEQYF. This chain connects TRBV5-1 to TRBJ2-7; 8 positions match TRBD2. The CDR3 has 16 amino acids. Germline CDR1 SGHRS, CDR2 YFSETQ. V shed 0 bases, J shed 3 bases, and the junction held 8 bases outside the gene matches. Combining the CDR3 with reference TRBV5-1 and TRBJ2-7 gives the whole variable domain KAGVTQTPRYLIKTRGQQVTLSCSPISGHRSVSWYQQTPGQGLQFLFEYFSETQRNKGNFPGRFSGRQFSNSRSEMNVSTLELGDSALYLCASSLALTSAYYEQYFGPGTRLTVT.